One TCR beta chain is described in this entry. The data are from a study of blood T cell repertoires in COVID-19. The method was immunoSEQ multiplex PCR; TCRdb's version includes in-frame clones alone and lacks a portion of them. The sample holds approximately 190,000 clones, roughly 84% seen once. The CDR3 length is 15 residues. CDR1 SGHAT and CDR2 FQNNGV come from the germline V gene. With V trimmed by 3 bases and J by 4 bases, 2 bases remained unmatched. Sequencing used PBMCs or T cells enriched from blood (not recorded which). This chain joins TRBV11-2 and TRBJ2-3, with TRBD2 identical over 12 bases. This clonotype originated in a woman younger than 45 who had been exposed to COVID-19. DNA of the CDR3: TGTGCCAGCAGCTTGGGACTAGCGGGCGCAGATACGCAGTATTTT. It specifies CASSLGLAGADTQYF.